This TCR beta chain was sequenced during a study of T cell repertoires in ileal Crohn's disease. Method: immunoSEQ multiplex PCR; TCRdb's copy keeps in-frame clones and lacks some. The profile shows roughly 16,000 clones, 85% to 95% of them singletons. In germline, CDR1 is SQVTM, CDR2 ANQGSEA. There are 14 residues in the CDR3. A word on this clone: One junction end disagrees with the germline gene, perhaps due to a read error.

The chain joins TRBV29-1 to TRBJ1-4; D is possibly TRBD1 (6 bases). Sequencing input: ileal tissue. The origin of this receptor is an adult with Crohn's disease. This CDR3 reads CSVEGRGTNEKLFF. The CDR3 DNA reads as TGCAGCGTCGAAGGCAGGGGAACTAATGAAAAACTGTTTTTT.